This T cell receptor beta chain was recorded in a study of blood T cell repertoires in COVID-19. Profiling relied on immunoSEQ multiplex PCR, and the TCRdb table lists in-frame clones only, not all of them. The table includes some 300,000 clones, roughly 86% detected once. The germline V gene has CDR1 SEHNR and CDR2 FQNEAQ (reference sequence). The CDR3 length is 13 residues. V was pared by 2 bases and J by 15 bases, with 6 bases of the junction left unmatched. The TCR was taken from a woman aged 25 to 45 who had recovered from COVID-19. Material: PBMCs or T cells enriched from blood (not recorded which). The V and J genes are TRBV7-9 and TRBJ2-1; 11 nucleotides agree with TRBD2. For the CDR3, the DNA is TGTGCCAGCAGCTTAATTAGCGGGGGGGCGCCGTTCTTC. Its protein is CASSLISGGAPFF.